The present T cell receptor beta chain was sequenced within a study of technical replicates of blood from a few donors. The repertoire was sequenced with immunoSEQ multiplex PCR; TCRdb's copy has only in-frame clones and lacks some. The table records approximately 78,000 clones, roughly 90% of them present only once. Trimming took 5 bases from V and 3 from J, leaving 11 bases between them. This CDR3 contains 13 residues. Germline-derived CDR1 and CDR2 are LGHNA and YNFKEQ. V is TRBV4-2 and J is TRBJ2-7, with D possibly being TRBD2 (6 bases). What was sequenced was T cells isolated from PBMCs. This TCR came from a human donor in good health. CDR3 in amino acids: CASSTGLFYEQYF. The CDR3 DNA follows: TGTGCCAGCAGCACGGGACTGTTCTACGAGCAGTACTTC.